This entry lists 2 T cell receptor beta chains sequenced from one sample in a study of shared clonotypes between healthy human individuals. Terminally differentiated effector memory CD45RA+ cells were excluded by CCR7 positive selection of CD45RO-negative cells. Only in-frame clones appear in the TCRdb table, and some are missing; sequencing was by immunoSEQ multiplex PCR. The repertoire includes about 2 million clones, approximately 95% of them detected once, and 1% to 1.5% sits in the top ten. Sequencing was carried out using naive CD8+ T cells sorted from blood. These receptors were taken from a man aged 18 to 29 in good health.

The J gene is TRBJ1-1, the V gene TRBV29-1; D is unresolved. V was cut by 6 bases and J by 2 bases, with 7 bases left in between. Germline CDR1 is SQVTM and CDR2 is ANQGSEA. The CDR3 is 11 amino acids. CDR3 DNA: TGCAGCGTCTCAATCAACACTGAAGCTTTCTTT. Translation: CSVSINTEAFF.

The rearrangement links TRBV28 to TRBJ1-5; D call uncertain. There are 15 residues in the CDR3. V shed 7 bases and J shed 0 bases, with 13 bases lying between them. Per germline, CDR1 MDHEN and CDR2 SYDVKM. CDR3 protein: CASKVTAYSNQPQHF. The CDR3 region has the DNA TGTGCCAGCAAGGTAACAGCTTATAGCAATCAGCCCCAGCATTTT.